The text below deals with one TCR beta chain. Its antigen is still unknown. Base qualities are not at hand, and no much larger clone is one base apart. This record belongs to a study of cytomegalovirus exposure and HLA in healthy donors (dated by TCRdb to about 2017). Describing the broader study: An earlier analysis of several hundred of the donors reported more than 250 Gb of sequence data and more than 90 million unique TCR beta sequences from about 180 million T cells. An early release covering roughly 600 HLA-typed donors comprised about 300 gigabases of sequencing data and roughly 86 million unique TCR sequences. Among the approximately 400 genotyped donors, around 79% belonged to the genetic ancestry cluster associated with self-reported Caucasian donors. The study aimed to test whether cataloging public T cell receptors could reveal signatures of past pathogen exposure. The study used immunosequencing to profile the T cell repertoires of 600 to 850 subjects and linked those repertoires to cytomegalovirus serostatus. In addition to the first cohort of several hundred subjects, a separate validation cohort of 120 different subjects was used. The study combined high-throughput TCR immunosequencing, statistical association of individual TCRs with disease status, and machine learning to predict cytomegalovirus infection status. To study patterns of TCR occurrence, a later analysis re-analyzed previously published TCR beta repertoires from 666 donors and added high-resolution HLA genotyping. In the later analysis, no new phenotypic data were used to find candidate immune exposures; instead, reliance was placed on TCR beta sequences and their occurrence across donors. An earlier analysis of 587 of the donors used high-throughput TCR beta sequencing to judge whether each TCR beta V gene segment behaved as functional or pseudogenic. Donor age, sex, ethnicity and CMV serostatus were compiled together with the repertoire data. Genome-wide SNP genotypes for about 55% of the roughly 670 donors were used in a later genetic analysis, which treated that subset as a discovery cohort. All discovery cohort repertoires had been generated on a single sequencing platform. Class I and class II HLA loci were covered by the typing at four-digit resolution. The number of typed donors differed by locus: 629-630 for A, B, C, DRB1 and DQB1; 500 to 550 for DQA1; approximately 600 for DPA1; and some 470 for DPB1. A few DR-DQ haplotypes were treated as single units for association and clustering because of strong linkage in the cohort. Among roughly 400 genotyped donors of the cohort, an average of approximately 240,000 unique TCR beta nucleotide sequences were sequenced per donor, around a sixth of them non-productive. Study-wide conclusions, independent of this receptor: Compared with equally common non-associated chains, HLA-associated TCR beta chains in a later analysis were more clonally expanded and had lower generation probabilities. A cluster of highly shared sequence variants was judged likely to represent a technical artifact of the sequencing pipeline. This cohort had only TCR beta chains sequenced, and the lack of alpha or paired-chain data limited which features could be detected. When HLA alleles, especially DR and DQ, strongly co-occurred, TCR associations were difficult to assign to individual alleles. A further reported finding was that TCR beta sequences accurately predicted the HLA-A and HLA-B alleles for most subjects in the first cohort. According to a later analysis, most CMV-associated TCR beta chains appeared to be HLA-restricted, and the HLA associations seemed to be driven largely by CMV exposure. A later analysis found that TCR association rates varied across HLA loci, with DRB1 alleles showing the most associated TCRs and HLA-C alleles the fewest. In a later analysis, some 17,000 TCR beta sequences were associated with specific HLA alleles at a false discovery rate of 0.05. In a later genetic analysis, a missense DCLRE1C variant was associated with V-gene and J-gene trimming of TCR beta chains, and the association was replicated in an independent cohort. Immune exposure information for the cohort was limited to CMV serostatus. According to a later analysis, parvovirus B19, influenza, CMV and Epstein-Barr virus appeared linked to several top co-occurrence clusters. The earlier analysis of approximately 590 of the donors excluded some 16 rarely observed V segments, including chromosome 9 orphons, because counts were too low. In a later genetic analysis, fewer N-insertions in productive TCRs were reported among donors in an Asian-associated ancestry cluster than the 666-donor mean. Linkage disequilibrium might explain the correlated functional status among segregating V segments, but an unknown experimental factor could not be ruled out. In an earlier analysis of some 500 of the donors, most TCR beta V segments appeared in productive rearrangements about 87% or about 30% of the time, broadly matching IMGT annotations. Because the 87-base-pair reads could not distinguish some IMGT-functional V segments, including TRBV6-2 and TRBV6-3, those segments were excluded. Across donors, most TCR sequences were observed very rarely, whereas some public TCRs were present in many individuals. In vitro tests confirmed that a few of the cytomegalovirus-associated TCR beta chains recognize cytomegalovirus antigens. Because some donors lacked HLA typing at each locus, the association tests relied only on the typed subset. The authors suggested that the approach could potentially be extended to other disease states and immunological phenotypes. The classifier was reported to diagnose cytomegalovirus status with high specificity and sensitivity in both the original cohort and the validation cohort. The presence/absence analyses assumed that sequencing depth was roughly uniform across donors, and that assumption may not be true. In the study, some 180 TCR beta chains were listed as associated with cytomegalovirus.

The cohort consisted of more than 650 healthy bone marrow donors. At the time of sampling, all cohort members were nominally healthy, though unrecorded immune exposures were likely present. The donor tested CMV seropositive, placing the donor among the roughly 300 seropositive members of the cohort. Every donor gave a peripheral blood sample, and the peripheral blood mononuclear cells from that sample were used for TCR beta sequencing. The Qiagen DNeasy Blood Extraction Kit was used to extract genomic DNA from the blood cell samples. Library generation was performed with the immunoSEQ multiplex PCR assay. For the multiplex PCR, a mixture combining 60 forward primers for TCR Vbeta segments and 13 reverse primers for TCR Jbeta segments was used. A multiplex PCR assay on genomic DNA amplified the CDR3 region of rearranged TCR beta genes. The Illumina HiSeq System was used to sequence the amplified TCR beta libraries as 87-base-pair reads. Processing in the source paper ran as follows. Across the 670 or so repertoires, a later analysis counted tens of millions of unique TCR beta chains, about 10 million of which were shared by at least two donors. Raw reads were error-corrected and collapsed into unique sequences by a nearest-neighbor algorithm in which closely related sequences were merged to remove PCR and sequencing errors. CDR3 sequences were aligned to IMGT reference sequences to assign V, D and J gene segments. For a sequence to be retained, at least a six-nucleotide match to both a V gene segment and a J gene segment was required. A rearrangement counted as productive if the CDR3 had no stop codons and remained in frame with V and J, and every other rearrangement counted as non-productive. Following IMGT convention, CDR3 was defined as the stretch from the second conserved V-encoded cysteine to the conserved J-encoded phenylalanine. Sequences without an unambiguous match to a single V gene segment were excluded from the earlier analysis of a few hundred of the donors. An earlier analysis of 550 to 650 of the donors classified V segments as functional when productive rearrangements were above 56.7% and as segregating when the standard deviation between donors was above 5%. A statistical classification framework was developed to diagnose cytomegalovirus status using the catalog of TCR beta chain sequences. In a later analysis, TCR nucleotide sequences were compared against IMGT/GENE-DB human TR gene sequences so that V and J genes could be assigned. Using the TCRdist pipeline, a later analysis assigned CDR3 sequences along with most-parsimonious VDJ recombination scenarios. In a later analysis, every TCR beta chain was defined by the combination of its CDR3 amino acid sequence and its V-gene family, and reads without a unique V-gene family were dropped. A later analysis removed 600 or so highly shared, low-generation-probability nucleotide sequences to deal with suspected cross-contamination and a sequencing artifact. In a later analysis, a clonal expansion index was calculated for each public chain from normalized within-repertoire ranks of inferred template counts. In a later analysis, generation probabilities were computed using a VDJ recombination model fitted to out-of-frame rearrangements, and the results were checked against IGoR. In a later analysis, TCR-TCR, TCR-HLA and TCR-CMV co-occurrence was scored with hypergeometric tests, and a repertoire-size bias correction was applied to TCR pairs. In a later analysis, false discovery rates were estimated by permuting HLA or CMV assignments 20 times. In a later analysis, co-occurring TCRs were grouped using DBSCAN, and TCRdist sequence similarity was added for clustering within HLA-allele-positive subsets. For co-occurrence clustering, repertoires with fewer than 30,000 or more than 120,000 public chains were excluded, along with about five repertoires with anomalous nucleotide sharing. Imported from immuneACCESS, the table was reduced by TCRdb to in-frame sequences with V and J called. These copies leave out some clones; in studies compared against another copy, an unresolved V gene accounts for under half, and the cause of the remainder is not known. V and J calls plus clone size are reproduced from that table; the DNA served to infer D and trimming. This sample comprises about 150,000 clones, over 60% of them detected only once. Over 2.5% of the sample goes to the ten largest clones.

Measured from the cysteine to the phenylalanine, the CDR3 is 16 residues long. The only DNA kept is the CDR3, 48 bases in frame from the first base. The V end loses 0 bases and the J end loses 5 bases, and a stretch of 16 bases separates them. Sequences SGHDT (CDR1) and YYEEEE (CDR2) are obtained from the germline V gene. The TCR comes from a woman in her thirties in good health and CMV-seropositive. Sequenced material: PBMCs. The V and J genes are TRBV5-6 and TRBJ2-3; TRBD1 is possibly the D segment (5 matching bases). Here the CDR3 is given as CASSLGQGSSRDTQYF. The base sequence is TGTGCCAGCAGCTTGGGCCAGGGAAGTTCTAGAGATACGCAGTATTTT.